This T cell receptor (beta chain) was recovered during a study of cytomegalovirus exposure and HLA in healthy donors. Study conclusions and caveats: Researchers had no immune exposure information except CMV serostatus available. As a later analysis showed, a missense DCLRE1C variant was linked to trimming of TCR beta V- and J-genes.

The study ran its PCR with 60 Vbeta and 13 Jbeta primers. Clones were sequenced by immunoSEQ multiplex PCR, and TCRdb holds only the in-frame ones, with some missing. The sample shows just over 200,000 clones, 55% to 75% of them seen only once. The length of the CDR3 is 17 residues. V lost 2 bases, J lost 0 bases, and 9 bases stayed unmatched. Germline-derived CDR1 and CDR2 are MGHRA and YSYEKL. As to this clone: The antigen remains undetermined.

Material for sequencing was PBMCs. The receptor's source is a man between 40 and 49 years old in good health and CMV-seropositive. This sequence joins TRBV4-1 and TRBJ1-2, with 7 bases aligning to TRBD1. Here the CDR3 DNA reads TGCGCCAGCAGCCAACCTTACTCAGGGGGGCCTAACTATGGCTACACCTTC. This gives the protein CASSQPYSGGPNYGYTF.